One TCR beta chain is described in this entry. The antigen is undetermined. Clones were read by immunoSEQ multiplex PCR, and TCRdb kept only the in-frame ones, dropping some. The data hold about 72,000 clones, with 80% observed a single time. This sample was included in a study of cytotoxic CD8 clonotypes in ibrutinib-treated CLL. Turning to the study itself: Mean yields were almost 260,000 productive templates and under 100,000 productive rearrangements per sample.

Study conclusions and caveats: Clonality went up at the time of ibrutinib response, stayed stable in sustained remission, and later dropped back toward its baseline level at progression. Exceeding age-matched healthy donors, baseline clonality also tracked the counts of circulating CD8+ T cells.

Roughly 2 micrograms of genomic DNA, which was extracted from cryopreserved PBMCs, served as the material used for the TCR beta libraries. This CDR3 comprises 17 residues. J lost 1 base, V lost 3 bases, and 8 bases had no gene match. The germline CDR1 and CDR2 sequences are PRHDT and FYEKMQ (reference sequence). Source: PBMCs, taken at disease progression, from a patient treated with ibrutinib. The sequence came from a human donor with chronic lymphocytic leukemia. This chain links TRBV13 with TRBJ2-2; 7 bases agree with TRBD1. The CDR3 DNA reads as TGTGCCAGCAGCTTCCCCTACAGGGGCGGGAACACCGGGGAGCTGTTTTTT. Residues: CASSFPYRGGNTGELFF.